This TCR beta chain was obtained from a study of shared clonotypes between healthy human individuals. Study-level findings and limits: A handful of donors had around 5.5% of their naive CD4 clonotypes in common. Generally, naive subsets (rather than memory subsets) showed larger estimated richness. The generation probabilities recorded for non-shared clonotypes fell below those of clonotypes shared by all four donors.

A CD45RA-negative memory subset and a CD45RA+ naive subset were separated from the CD4+ cells. About this clone itself: Its antigen is undetermined. The sample has other DNA sequences that encode this CDR3 too.

The method was immunoSEQ multiplex PCR; TCRdb's version includes in-frame clones alone and lacks a portion of them. The repertoire holds over a million clones, with roughly 96% as singletons. CDR3 length: 13 amino acids. Trimming took off 2 bases at V and 4 bases at J, with 5 bases between the two ends. CDR1 is SEHNR and CDR2 is FQNEAQ in the germline V gene (reference sequence). This clonotype was sampled from a man aged 30-40 years in good health. The chain has TRBV7-9 and TRBJ2-2; possibly TRBD2 for D (5 bases). Sequencing input: naive CD4+ T cells sorted from blood. Subset indicated: CD45RA+ positively selected. The DNA for the CDR3 is TGTGCCAGCAGCTTAAGCGGCACCGGGGAGCTGTTTTTT. Translation: CASSLSGTGELFF.